These 10 T cell receptor beta chains came from one sample sequenced in a study of human T cells and chemical hapten exposure. The time point is: patch test 2, 6 weeks after DPC sensitization. Treatment defined: therapeutic diphenylcyclopropenone sensitization with weekly scalp DPC. One entry per CDR3 protein results from TCRdb running MiXCR on the RACE reads. This sample has about 94,000 distinct CDR3 sequences; 9.3% occur once, and the top ten carry 2% to 2.5%. The sample in question was whole blood, obtained in connection with sensitization to the hapten diphenylcyclopropenone (DPC). The receptors originated from a woman aged 40 to 50 with alopecia areata. Some clones in this sample may be carry-over from other donors' samples.

Ten or more counts support this clonotype. This chain uses TRBV20-1 with TRBJ2-3; the match to TRBD1 covers 10 bases. The CDR3 has 16 amino acids. V lost 8 bases, J lost 5 bases, and 16 bases stayed unmatched. The V gene's germline CDR1 is DFQATT and CDR2 SNEGSKA (reference sequence). The CDR3: CSTIPDRGPRLDTQYF. CDR3 in DNA: TGCAGTACAATCCCCGACAGGGGGCCCCGGCTAGATACGCAGTATTTT.

The chain recombines TRBV6-5 with TRBJ2-3; TRBD1 aligns across 7 bases. CDR1 and CDR2 (germline): MNHEY, SVGAGI. The length of the CDR3 is 14 residues. The ends lost 7 bases at V and 1 base at J; junction bases unmatched: 5. The CDR3: CASTATGGTDTQYF. DNA of the CDR3: TGTGCCAGCACTGCAACAGGGGGCACAGATACGCAGTATTTT.

This clonotype showed up many times. The gene calls are TRBV18 and TRBJ1-6, with TRBD1 matching over 7 bases. Germline V CDR1 and CDR2: KGHSH, LQKENI. The CDR3 consists of 16 residues. Trimming removed 3 bases from V and 5 bases from J; junction bases left unmatched: 7. The CDR3, as DNA: TGTGCCAGCTCACCGGTACAGGGGACCCATAATTCACCCCTCCACTTT. It codes for CASSPVQGTHNSPLHF.

The rearrangement links TRBV11-2 to TRBJ2-1; D is undetermined. The V end lost 1 base, the J end lost 12 bases, and 10 bases lay between the germline ends. CDR3 length equals 12 residues. Looked up from germline, CDR1 is SGHAT and CDR2 is FQNNGV. The CDR3 nucleotides are TGTGCCAGCAGCTTAGTAAGCGCCCTGCAGTTCTTC. The encoded protein is CASSLVSALQFF.

This clonotype has a handful of counts. The chain is built from TRBV7-8 and TRBJ2-4, with TRBD1 as a possible D gene (6 bases). Germline V gives CDR1 SGHVS, CDR2 FQNEAQ. Between the trimmed V and J ends, which lost 2 bases and 6 bases, there was a span of 17 bases. The CDR3 contains 16 residues. The CDR3 coding sequence is TGTGCCAGCAGCTTAAATGGCTTTGGACAGTTAAACATTCAGTACTTC. Amino acid sequence: CASSLNGFGQLNIQYF.

The V gene is TRBV20-1, the J gene TRBJ2-5; 13 positions agree with TRBD2. There are 13 residues in the CDR3. The J segment lost 4 bases and the V segment lost 5 bases, leaving 1 base of the junction unmatched. Germline V gene lookup returns CDR1 DFQATT and CDR2 SNEGSKA (reference sequence). For the CDR3, the DNA is TGCAGTGCTGGACTAGCGGGAGCAGAGACCCAGTACTTC. Its protein product is CSAGLAGAETQYF.

This clonotype was seen only a few times. The chain employs TRBV6-6 and TRBJ2-7; TRBD2 is a possible D gene (5 bases). The V gene lost 6 bases and the J gene lost 3 bases, with 15 bases spanning the gap. In germline, CDR1 is MNHNY, CDR2 SVGAGI (reference sequence). This CDR3 region has 14 residues. CDR3 region: CASSAGGSNYEQYF. CDR3 nucleotides: TGTGCCAGCAGCGCCGGCGGGTCGAACTACGAGCAGTACTTC.

This clonotype was counted only a few times. The chain links TRBV5-4 to TRBJ2-2, with D perhaps matching TRBD1 (5 bases). The ends were cut back, 4 bases at V and 1 base at J, with 14 bases in the middle. The CDR3 covers 16 residues. CDR1 SGHNT and CDR2 YYREEE come from the germline V gene (reference sequence). The CDR3 DNA reads as TGTGCCAGCAGCGGAAAACAGGACGGGAACACCGGGGAGCTGTTTTTT. Amino acid sequence: CASSGKQDGNTGELFF.

This rearrangement joins TRBV9 to TRBJ2-2; no definite D call. Trimming cost V 3 bases and J 1 base, with 4 bases left between them. Germline loops: CDR1 SGDLS, CDR2 YYNGEE. The CDR3 consists of 13 residues. CDR3 sequence: CASSDRNTGELFF. CDR3 in DNA: TGTGCCAGCAGCGATAGGAACACCGGGGAGCTGTTTTTT.

V and J are TRBV28 and TRBJ2-3; a weak D match, TRBD2 (5 bases). The CDR3 sequence is 15 residues long. Trimming pared 5 bases from V and 4 bases from J, leaving 16 bases between. Germline V gene data show CDR1 as MDHEN and CDR2 as SYDVKM. CDR3 region: CASSPPGSSADTQYF. The DNA for the CDR3 is TGTGCCAGCAGTCCCCCGGGATCCAGCGCAGATACGCAGTATTTT.